A single sample gave rise to the 7 T cell receptor beta chains below, sequenced in a study of T cell responses to AZD1222 COVID-19 vaccine (dated by TCRdb to 2020 to 2023). To prepare the library, the immunoSEQ multiplex PCR assay was applied. In TCRdb, the immuneACCESS table is reduced to in-frame sequences with V and J assigned. These tables do not hold every clone; where another copy was compared, an unresolved V gene accounts for under half, and the others remain unexplained. For this sample there are roughly 120,000 clones; approximately 90% appear just once. The top ten clones comprise 3.5% to 4.5% of the sample. This sample's time point label indicates: baseline before first vaccination. This specimen consisted of peripheral blood, obtained on day 0 of AZD1222 vaccination. The receptor set was obtained from an adult in good health.

CDR3 in amino acids: CASRNQGDWTQYF. In DNA, the CDR3 is TGTGCCAGCAGAAACCAGGGGGATTGGACCCAGTACTTC. This chain links TRBV27 with TRBJ2-5, with TRBD1 matching 7 bases. After removal of 6 bases from V and 7 bases from J, the junction contained 8 bases not matched to a gene. Germline V CDR1 and CDR2: MNHEY, SMNVEV (reference sequence). The CDR3 runs 13 residues.

J is TRBJ2-5 and V is TRBV7-3; D not certain. The CDR3 runs to 12 residues. Germline CDR1 SGHTA, CDR2 FQGTGA. V was cut by 1 base and J by 4 bases, with 4 bases left in between. This CDR3 is CASSLIGETQYF. DNA of the CDR3: TGTGCCAGCAGCTTAATTGGAGAGACCCAGTACTTC.

This chain uses TRBV24-1 with TRBJ1-5; D is unresolved. There are 14 residues in the CDR3. V was clipped by 0 bases and J by 6 bases, with 8 bases between them. CDR1 is KGHDR and CDR2 is SFDVKD in the germline V gene. CDR3 sequence (DNA): TGTGCCACCAGTGATTTGACAGTAACTCAGCCCCAGCATTTT. As protein: CATSDLTVTQPQHF.

The V gene is TRBV3-1 (or the pseudogene TRBV3-2), the J gene TRBJ2-1; TRBD1 agrees at 9 bases. Losses at the gene ends were 5 bases for V and 2 bases for J; bases not matched to a gene: 4. Germline assignment: CDR1 LGHDT and CDR2 YNNKEL (reference sequence). This CDR3 contains 15 residues. CDR3 amino acids: CASSWDRVPYNEQFF. The CDR3 coding sequence is TGTGCCAGCAGCTGGGACAGGGTACCCTACAATGAGCAGTTCTTC.

This rearrangement joins TRBV19 to TRBJ2-2; TRBD2 matches 10 bases. The germline CDR1 and CDR2 sequences are LNHDA and SQIVND (reference sequence). This CDR3 is 17 amino acids long. J gave up 0 bases and V 3 bases, and 4 bases lay outside the gene matches. The CDR3 DNA follows: TGTGCCAGTAGTATGGCTAGCGGGGGCCCGAACACCGGGGAGCTGTTTTTT. This sequence encodes CASSMASGGPNTGELFF.

The genes are TRBV5-1 and TRBJ2-2, with 10 bases lining up with TRBD1. The germline V gene encodes CDR1 SGHRS and CDR2 YFSETQ. This CDR3 region has 14 residues. V shed 4 bases and J 7 bases; nucleotides not matched to a gene: 4. The CDR3 nucleotides read TGCGCCAGCAGCCGGACAGGGGGTCTCGGGGAGCTGTTTTTT. Its translation is CASSRTGGLGELFF.

V and J are TRBV11-3 and TRBJ2-1, with 14 bases identical to TRBD2. The germline V gene has CDR1 SGHNT and CDR2 YENEEA. The CDR3 loop spans 16 amino acids. The J segment lost 4 bases and the V segment lost 7 bases, leaving 6 bases of the junction unmatched. The CDR3 region has the DNA TGTGCCAGCACCTTCAGGACTAGCGGGGGGTACAATGAGCAGTTCTTC. Its protein product is CASTFRTSGGYNEQFF.